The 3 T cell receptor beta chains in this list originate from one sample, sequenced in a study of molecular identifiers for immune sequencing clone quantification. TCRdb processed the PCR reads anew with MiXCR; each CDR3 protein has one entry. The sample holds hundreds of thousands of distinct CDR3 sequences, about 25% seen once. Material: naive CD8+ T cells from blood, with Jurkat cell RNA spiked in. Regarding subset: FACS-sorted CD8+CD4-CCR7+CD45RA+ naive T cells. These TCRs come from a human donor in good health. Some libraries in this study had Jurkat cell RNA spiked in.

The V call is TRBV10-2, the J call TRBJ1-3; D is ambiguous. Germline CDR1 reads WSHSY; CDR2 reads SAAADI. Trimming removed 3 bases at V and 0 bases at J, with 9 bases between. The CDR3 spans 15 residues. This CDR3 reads CASSEGRSSGNTIYF. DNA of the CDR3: TGCGCCAGCAGTGAAGGCAGGTCCTCTGGAAACACCATATATTTT.

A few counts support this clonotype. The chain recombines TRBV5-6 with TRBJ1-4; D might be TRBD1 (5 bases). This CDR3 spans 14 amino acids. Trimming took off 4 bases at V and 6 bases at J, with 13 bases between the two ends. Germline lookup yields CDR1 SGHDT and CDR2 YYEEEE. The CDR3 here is CASSELGPDEKLFF. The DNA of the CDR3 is TGTGCCAGCAGCGAGTTGGGACCGGATGAAAAACTGTTTTTT.

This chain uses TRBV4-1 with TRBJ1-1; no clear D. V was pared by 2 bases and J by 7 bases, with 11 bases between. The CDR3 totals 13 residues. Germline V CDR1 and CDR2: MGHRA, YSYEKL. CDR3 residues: CASSQLVGSEAFF. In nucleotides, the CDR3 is TGCGCCAGCAGCCAATTGGTGGGCAGTGAAGCTTTCTTT.